The 15 T cell receptor beta chains below were found in one sample sequenced in a study of spatial heterogeneity in lung cancer. One entry per CDR3 protein results from TCRdb running MiXCR on the 5' RACE reads. The table records about 50,000 distinct CDR3 sequences, 7.6% of them present only once. Documented time point: sample taken at primary tumor resection. Unsorted whole RNA samples from tumor, nontumor lung or frozen PBMC were sequenced. The sequencing here drew on PBMCs, taken at surgery. The receptors originated from a female donor with early-stage non-small cell lung cancer.

This clonotype was seen a handful of times. The V and J genes are TRBV3-1 and TRBJ2-7; D is possibly TRBD2 (6 bases). The V end lost 5 bases, the J end lost 5 bases, and 25 bases lay between the germline ends. CDR3 size: 17 residues. Germline CDR1 and CDR2: LGHDT and YNNKEL (reference sequence). The DNA for the CDR3 is TGTGCCAGCAGCAGGATTCCCGTTTCAGCGGGTGTCGACGAGCAGTACTTC. Its translation: CASSRIPVSAGVDEQYF.

In this sample, this clonotype turned up many times. The gene calls are TRBV6-4 and TRBJ2-3; no clear D gene. V was trimmed by 5 bases and J by 3 bases, leaving 15 bases between them. CDR1 is MRHNA, CDR2 SNTAGT, per germline. The CDR3 consists of 15 residues. The CDR3 DNA sequence: TGTGCCAGCAGTATTCAGGCCGAGAAGACAGATACGCAGTATTTT. The encoded protein is CASSIQAEKTDTQYF.

This clonotype showed up just a few times. This rearrangement joins TRBV2 to TRBJ2-1; no clear D gene. Trimming removed 3 bases from V and 3 bases from J, with 6 bases in between. Germline lookup yields CDR1 SNHLY and CDR2 FYNNEI. CDR3 length: 13 residues. CDR3 nucleotides: TGTGCCAGCAGTGATGGCAACTACAATGAGCAGTTCTTC. Translated, it gives CASSDGNYNEQFF.

In this sample, this clonotype turned up many times. The rearrangement links TRBV7-2 to TRBJ2-1, with 7 bases identical to TRBD2. Germline V gives CDR1 SGHTA, CDR2 FQGNSA. The V segment lost 1 base and the J segment 5 bases; nucleotides outside the gene matches: 8. The CDR3 contains 16 residues. As DNA, the CDR3 is TGTGCCAGCAGCTTAGTCGGGGGGTTGCACAACAATGAGCAGTTCTTC. Protein: CASSLVGGLHNNEQFF.

V gene TRBV6-6 combines with J gene TRBJ1-6, with 7 bases matching TRBD1. Trimming removed 2 bases from V and 0 bases from J; junction bases left unmatched: 4. This CDR3 has 17 amino acids. Per the germline V gene, CDR1 is MNHNY and CDR2 is SVGAGI (reference sequence). CDR3 sequence (DNA): TGTGCCAGCAGTTACGGCAGGGACAGCTCCTATAATTCACCCCTCCACTTT. It specifies CASSYGRDSSYNSPLHF.

This clonotype was seen many times. CDR3 sequence (DNA): TGTGCCAGCAGTCCGTACGGGGTAAATGCAGAGCAGTTCTTC. It yields the protein CASSPYGVNAEQFF. This rearrangement joins TRBV28 to TRBJ2-1, with a possible D match to TRBD2 (5 bases). This CDR3 spans 14 amino acids. Trimming took 5 bases from V and 10 from J, leaving 18 bases between them. Per germline, CDR1 MDHEN and CDR2 SYDVKM.

This clonotype has at least ten counts. The gene calls are TRBV27 and TRBJ2-7; 9 bases agree with TRBD1. The CDR3 has 13 amino acids. Germline CDR1 and CDR2: MNHEY and SMNVEV (reference sequence). After removal of 0 bases from V and 11 bases from J, the junction contained 5 bases not matched to a gene. CDR3 sequence (DNA): TGTGCCAGCAGTTTATCCGGGACAGGGAGTAAGTACTTC. As protein: CASSLSGTGSKYF.

For the CDR3, the DNA is TGCAGTGCTAGAGCAATGGACAGGGCGGGTGAAGCTTTCTTT. This sequence encodes CSARAMDRAGEAFF. J is TRBJ1-1 and V is TRBV20-1; 8 bases line up with TRBD1. From germline, CDR1 is DFQATT and CDR2 SNEGSKA (reference sequence). V shed 1 base, J shed 7 bases, and the junction held 8 bases outside the gene matches. CDR3 length: 14 residues.

This clonotype turned up a few times. This chain joins TRBV6-2 or TRBV6-3 and TRBJ2-6; 8 bases agree with TRBD1. Germline V gene sequence: CDR1 MNHEY, CDR2 SVGEGT. After removal of 7 bases from V and 1 base from J, the junction contained 6 bases not matched to a gene. CDR3 length: 16 amino acids. CDR3 protein: CASMDRVFSGANVLTF. CDR3 DNA: TGTGCCAGCATGGACAGGGTGTTTTCTGGGGCCAACGTCCTGACTTTC.

This chain links TRBV4-1 with TRBJ2-5; 7 nucleotides agree with TRBD1. V was pared by 0 bases and J by 0 bases, with 1 base of the junction left unmatched. Looked up from germline, CDR1 is MGHRA and CDR2 is YSYEKL. There are 15 residues in the CDR3. CDR3 region: CASSQEDRYQETQYF. CDR3 sequence (DNA): TGCGCCAGCAGCCAAGAGGACAGGTACCAAGAGACCCAGTACTTC.

This clonotype was seen repeatedly, ten times or more. V usage is TRBV12-3 or TRBV12-4 and J usage is TRBJ2-5; 7 positions match TRBD2. The CDR3 length is 15 residues. V was pared by 3 bases and J by 6 bases, with 10 bases of the junction left unmatched. Written as DNA, the CDR3 is TGTGCCAGCAGTTTTTCATTGGGAGGGTTACAGACCCAGTACTTC. This encodes CASSFSLGGLQTQYF.

This clonotype is labeled as medium-sized (0.01 to 0.1%). The genes are TRBV5-1 and TRBJ2-3, with 14 bases that match TRBD2. The germline V gene has CDR1 SGHRS and CDR2 YFSETQ. CDR3 length equals 18 residues. Trimming cost V 4 bases and J 2 bases; bases outside gene matches: 9. The CDR3 DNA is TGCGCCAGCAGCCTCGGACTAGCGGGGGGCCGAACCACAGATACGCAGTATTTT. Its protein product is CASSLGLAGGRTTDTQYF.

This clonotype was counted many times. The chain combines TRBV29-1 with TRBJ2-7; 11 positions agree with TRBD2. CDR1 and CDR2 (germline): SQVTM, ANQGSEA. The CDR3 runs 15 residues. J was trimmed by 2 bases and V by 5 bases; bases with no gene match: 8. CDR3 region: CSVRPSGGPTYEQYF. The CDR3 DNA follows: TGCAGCGTTAGGCCTAGCGGGGGGCCGACCTACGAGCAGTACTTC.

This clonotype was observed at least ten times. V gene TRBV7-3 combines with J gene TRBJ2-1, with 8 bases identical to TRBD1. J was trimmed by 9 bases and V by 8 bases; bases with no gene match: 9. The CDR3 has 13 amino acids. From germline, CDR1 is SGHTA and CDR2 FQGTGA. DNA of the CDR3: TGTGCCAGCGCTCGGACAGGGTCTAGTGAGCAGTTCTTC. Its protein product is CASARTGSSEQFF.

The genes are TRBV20-1 and TRBJ2-5; D is undetermined. With 0 bases removed from V and 7 bases from J, the gap between germline ends came to 6 bases. Germline loops: CDR1 DFQATT, CDR2 SNEGSKA (reference sequence). The CDR3 contains 11 residues. CDR3 region: CSAREGATQYF. CDR3 coding DNA: TGCAGTGCTAGAGAGGGCGCGACCCAGTACTTC.